In this sample, the clone carrying this TCR beta chain turned up once. Negative isolation yielded CD8+ and CD4+ T cells; FACS enriched TEMRA cells. This specimen comes from a study of CD8 T cells in Susac syndrome. Germline V gene sequence: CDR1 GTSNPN, CDR2 SVGIG (reference sequence). The length of the CDR3 is 12 residues. Deletions cut 2 bases from V and 6 bases from J, with 9 bases between. Random-hexamer reverse transcription was applied to about 0.45 to 1 ug RNA. MiXCR, run by TCRdb on the immunoSEQ multiplex PCR reads, gives a single entry per CDR3 protein. This sample has 150,000 to 200,000 distinct CDR3 sequences; 85% to 95% occur once, and the top ten carry roughly 0.094%.

This receptor was identified in a human donor with multiple sclerosis. The rearrangement links TRBV30 to TRBJ2-3; D not resolved. Sequencing was done on a sample of CD4+ T cells from PBMCs. The CDR3 DNA is TGTGCCTGGAGTACCTCCTCGGATACGCAGTATTTT. Translating gives CAWSTSSDTQYF.